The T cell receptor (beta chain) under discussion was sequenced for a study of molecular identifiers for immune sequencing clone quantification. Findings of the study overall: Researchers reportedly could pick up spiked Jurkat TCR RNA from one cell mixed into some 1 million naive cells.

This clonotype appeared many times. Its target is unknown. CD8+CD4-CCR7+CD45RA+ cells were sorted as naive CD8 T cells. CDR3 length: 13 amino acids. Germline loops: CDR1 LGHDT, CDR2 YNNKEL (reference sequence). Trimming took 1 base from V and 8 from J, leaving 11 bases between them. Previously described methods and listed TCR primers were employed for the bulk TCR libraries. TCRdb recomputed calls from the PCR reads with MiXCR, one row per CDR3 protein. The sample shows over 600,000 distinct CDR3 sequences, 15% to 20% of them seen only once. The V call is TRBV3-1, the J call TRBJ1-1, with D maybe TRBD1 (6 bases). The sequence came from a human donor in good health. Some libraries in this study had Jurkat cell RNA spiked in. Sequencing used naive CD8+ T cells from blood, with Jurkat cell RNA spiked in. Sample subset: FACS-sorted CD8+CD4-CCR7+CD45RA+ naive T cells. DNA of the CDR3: TGTGCCAGCAGCCAAGTCCTAACAGGGGAAGCTTTCTTT. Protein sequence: CASSQVLTGEAFF. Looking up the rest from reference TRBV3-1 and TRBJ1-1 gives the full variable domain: DTAVSQTPKYLVTQMGNDKSIKCEQNLGHDTMYWYKQDSKKFLKIMFSYNNKELIINETVPNRFSPKSPDKAHLNLHINSLELGDSAVYFCASSQVLTGEAFFGQGTRLTVV.